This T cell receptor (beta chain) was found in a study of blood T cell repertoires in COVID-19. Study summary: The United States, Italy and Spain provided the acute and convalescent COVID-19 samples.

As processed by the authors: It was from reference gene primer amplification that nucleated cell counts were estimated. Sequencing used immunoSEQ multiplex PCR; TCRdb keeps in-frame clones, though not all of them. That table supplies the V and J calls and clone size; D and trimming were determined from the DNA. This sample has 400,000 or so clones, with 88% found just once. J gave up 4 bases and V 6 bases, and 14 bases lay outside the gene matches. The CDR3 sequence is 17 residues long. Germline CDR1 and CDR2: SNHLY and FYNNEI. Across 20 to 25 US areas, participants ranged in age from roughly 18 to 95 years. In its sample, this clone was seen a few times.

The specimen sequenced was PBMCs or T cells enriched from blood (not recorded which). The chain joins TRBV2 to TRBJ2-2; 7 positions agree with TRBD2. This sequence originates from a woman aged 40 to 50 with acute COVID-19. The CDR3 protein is CASRGRGETRVTGELFF. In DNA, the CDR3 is TGTGCCAGCAGGGGCCGGGGGGAAACGCGGGTCACCGGGGAGCTGTTTTTT. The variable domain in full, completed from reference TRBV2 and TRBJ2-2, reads EPEVTQTPSHQVTQMGQEVILRCVPISNHLYFYWYRQILGQKVEFLVSFYNNEISEKSEIFDDQFSVERPDGSNFTLKIRSTKLEDSAMYFCASRGRGETRVTGELFFGEGSRLTVL.